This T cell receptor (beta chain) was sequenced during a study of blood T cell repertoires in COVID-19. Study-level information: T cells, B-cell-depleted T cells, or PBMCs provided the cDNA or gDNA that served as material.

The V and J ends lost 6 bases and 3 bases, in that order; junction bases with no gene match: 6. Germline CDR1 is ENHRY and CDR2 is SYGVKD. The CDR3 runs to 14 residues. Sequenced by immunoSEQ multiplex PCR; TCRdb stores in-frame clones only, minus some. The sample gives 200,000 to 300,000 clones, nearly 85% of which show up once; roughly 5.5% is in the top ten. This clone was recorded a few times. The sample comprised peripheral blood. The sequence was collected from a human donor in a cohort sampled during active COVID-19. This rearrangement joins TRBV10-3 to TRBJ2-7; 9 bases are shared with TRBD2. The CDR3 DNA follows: TGTGCCATCAGAGCTAGCGGGACTAACTACGAGCAGTACTTC. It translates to CAIRASGTNYEQYF.